The sequence of this TCR beta chain was determined in a study of CXCR3-negative and CXCR3-positive naive CD8 T cells. Notes on the study in general: CXCR3-positive naive cells had TRB CDR3s that were more hydrophobic than CXCR3-negative naive cells had. Memory CD8+ cells showed much lower diversity, while both naive subsets displayed comparably high diversity. TRB CDR3 properties were used to infer TCR strength, and surface CD5 was comparable between naive subsets.

Using triplicate sorts, some 300,000 cells were collected each time from every CD8+ T cell subset. By phenotype, naive CD8+ T cells were CD45RO-CCR7+CD27+CD95-. Remarks on this clonotype: Its specificity is unknown.

In preparing the TRB cDNA libraries, 5' RACE with UMI labels was used. TCRdb re-called the 5' RACE reads and shows each CDR3 protein once, DNA omitted. This listing includes about 57,000 distinct CDR3 sequences. The CDR3 totals 18 residues. CDR1 is SGHRS, CDR2 YFSETQ, per germline. What was sequenced was naive CXCR3+ CD8+ T cells from blood. Subset indicated: CD45RO-CCR7+CD27+CD95- naive CD8+ T cells expressing CXCR3 (TNR3+). This clonotype was sampled from a human donor in good health. Some clones in this sample may be carry-over from other donors' samples. The V gene is TRBV5-1, the J gene TRBJ2-1; checking the TCRdb D call of TRBD2 is not possible without DNA. This CDR3 reads CASSLVESGLSSYNEQFF. The entire variable domain, with the rest obtained from reference TRBV5-1 and TRBJ2-1, is as follows: KAGVTQTPRYLIKTRGQQVTLSCSPISGHRSVSWYQQTPGQGLQFLFEYFSETQRNKGNFPGRFSGRQFSNSRSEMNVSTLELGDSALYLCASSLVESGLSSYNEQFFGPGTRLTVL.